These T cell receptor beta chains were read from a single sample in a study of blood T cell repertoires in COVID-19. Repertoires were generated with immunoSEQ multiplex PCR, while TCRdb's copy carries only in-frame clones and drops some. The sample lists approximately 200,000 clones, about 81% occurring once. Input material: PBMCs or T cells enriched from blood (not recorded which). The source is a man aged 35-49 years who had recovered from COVID-19. The CDR3 runs from the conserved cysteine through the conserved F or W. The D gene is left open where the match is weak. Only part of the rows carry a size: once, few, many, or a class if the clone is expanded.

>TRBV7-8|few|-|TRBJ1-5
TGTGCCAGCAGCTTAGACTCGTCAGGTCGCAATCAGCCCCAGCATTTT
CASSLDSSGRNQPQHF
>TRBV5-1|-|-|TRBJ1-1
TGCGCCAGCAGCCCTCGTGTAGGGGAGAACACTGAAGCTTTCTTT
CASSPRVGENTEAFF
>TRBV12-3/TRBV12-4|-|-|TRBJ1-6
TGTGCCAGCAGTTTTCAGGCTCGGACACCCCTCCACTTT
CASSFQARTPLHF
>TRBV2|-|TRBD1|TRBJ1-6
TGTGCCAGCAGGAGACAGGGGGAGGTTTCACCCCTCCACTTT
CASRRQGEVSPLHF
>TRBV6-5|-|-|TRBJ1-6
TGTGCCAGCAGACCGGACCCTGGGGGGAATTCACCCCTCCACTTT
CASRPDPGGNSPLHF
>TRBV4-2|-|-|TRBJ1-1
TGTGCCAGCAGCCAAGCCTCCCTAGGGGGAGCTTTCTTT
CASSQASLGGAFF
>TRBV2|-|-|TRBJ2-1
TGTGCCAGCAGTGGAGCCGGCAATGAGCAGTTCTTC
CASSGAGNEQFF
>TRBV19|-|TRBD1|TRBJ1-1
TGTGCCAGTAAAGGGCTCGAAGAACTAACAGGGGGAGCTTTCTTT
CASKGLEELTGGAFF
>TRBV4-1|-|-|TRBJ2-2
TGCGCCAGCAGCCAAAACGCGGTGAACACCGGGGAGCTGTTTTTT
CASSQNAVNTGELFF
>TRBV6-5|-|-|TRBJ1-2
TGTGCCAGCAGTTCGAACTATGGCTACACCTTC
CASSSNYGYTF
>TRBV7-2|-|TRBD2|TRBJ2-1
TGTGCCAGCAGCTCAGGACTAGCGGGAGGCTACAATGAGCAGTTCTTC
CASSSGLAGGYNEQFF
>TRBV28|-|TRBD1|TRBJ2-7
TGTGCCAGCAGCCTCCCCCTGACAGGGGCCCACGAGCAGTACTTC
CASSLPLTGAHEQYF
>TRBV28|-|-|TRBJ2-2
TGTGCCAGCAGCCCCGGAGGGACCAACACCGGGGAGCTGTTTTTT
CASSPGGTNTGELFF
>TRBV5-1|-|TRBD2|TRBJ2-5
TGCGCCAGCAGCTTGGGAGGCGGGAGCCCGGGGGAGACCCAGTACTTC
CASSLGGGSPGETQYF
>TRBV18|-|TRBD1|TRBJ1-3
TGTGCCAGCTCACCGGACAGGGCTAGAGGAAACACCATATATTTT
CASSPDRARGNTIYF
>TRBV18|-|-|TRBJ1-1
TGTGCCAGCTTGGAGGGGAGGTTGGACACTGAAGCTTTCTTT
CASLEGRLDTEAFF
>TRBV9|few|TRBD1|TRBJ1-2
TGTGCCAAACTACAGGGGAACCCTAACCTCTATGGCTACACCTTC
CAKLQGNPNLYGYTF
>TRBV7-2|-|-|TRBJ2-7
TGTGCCAGCAGCTTAGCTCCAGACTACGAGCAGTACTTC
CASSLAPDYEQYF
>TRBV6-4|-|TRBD2|TRBJ2-1
TGTGCCAGCAGTGGGTCTAGCGGGGGGGCCGATGAGCAGTTCTTC
CASSGSSGGADEQFF
>TRBV14|-|-|TRBJ1-1
TGTGCCAGCAGCCAAGATGTTAGGGTAGGACAGATTTTT
CASSQDVRVGQIF
>TRBV12-5|-|TRBD1|TRBJ1-2
TGTGCTAGTGGTTTGGCATGGACAGGGTATGACTATGGCTACACCTTC
CASGLAWTGYDYGYTF
>TRBV6-5|-|-|TRBJ2-1
TGTGCCAGCAGTCGCGCGGGGGCCTCCTACAATGAGCAGTTCTTC
CASSRAGASYNEQFF
>TRBV5-1|-|-|TRBJ2-1
TGCGCCAGCAGCCAAAAACTGAGCTCCTACAATGAGCAGTTCTTC
CASSQKLSSYNEQFF
>TRBV6-5|-|TRBD1|TRBJ2-7
TGTGCCAGCATCCCAGGGGGCCGTTTCTCCTACGAGCAGTACTTC
CASIPGGRFSYEQYF
>TRBV6-5|-|TRBD1|TRBJ1-6
TGTGCCAGCACTCCGGGACAGGGAAACTCACCCCTCCACTTT
CASTPGQGNSPLHF
>TRBV6-5|-|-|TRBJ2-5
TGTGCCAGCATCCGAGCGGAGACCCAGTACTTC
CASIRAETQYF
>TRBV12-3/TRBV12-4|-|-|TRBJ2-7
TGTGCCAGCAGCCCTGACTACTACGAGCAGTACTTC
CASSPDYYEQYF
>TRBV19|-|-|TRBJ2-1
TGTGCCAGTAGTTTCAGGGGTCTTAACAATGAGCAGTTCTTC
CASSFRGLNNEQFF
>TRBV5-1|few|TRBD1|TRBJ1-1
TGCGCCAGCAGCTCCTGGGGGGCAGGGGGCGTTAACGCTTTT
CASSSWGAGGVNAF
>TRBV6-5|-|-|TRBJ2-1
TGTGCCAGCAGCTACGAGAGGCGGAATGAGCAGTTCTTC
CASSYERRNEQFF
>TRBV7-9|-|-|TRBJ2-1
TGTGCCAGCAGCCTAGGGGTGATAGGGGTGAGTTACAATGAGCAGTTCTTC
CASSLGVIGVSYNEQFF
>TRBV11-2|-|TRBD2|TRBJ2-1
TGTGCCAGCAGCTTGTGGACTAGCGTAAACAATGAGCAGTTCTTC
CASSLWTSVNNEQFF
>TRBV27|once|TRBD1|TRBJ1-1
TGTGCCAGCAGTCCTCTTAGGGACAGGGGGCCTGAAGCTTTCTTT
CASSPLRDRGPEAFF
>TRBV4-1|-|TRBD1|TRBJ2-2
TGCGCCAGCAGTCGGACAGGGAACACCGGGGAGCTGTTTTTT
CASSRTGNTGELFF
>TRBV25-1|once|-|TRBJ2-1
TGTGCCAGCAGTGCCTTAAATGAGCAGTTCTTC
CASSALNEQFF
>TRBV5-1|-|-|TRBJ2-1
TGCGCCAGCAGCTTGGATCGGGGGCAGTTCTTC
CASSLDRGQFF
>TRBV5-1|-|TRBD2|TRBJ2-7
TGCGCCAGCAGACTAGCGTCAACCTACGAGCAGTACTTC
CASRLASTYEQYF
>TRBV19|-|TRBD2|TRBJ2-7
TGTGCCAGTAATACTAGCGGTTCCTACGAGCAGTACTTC
CASNTSGSYEQYF